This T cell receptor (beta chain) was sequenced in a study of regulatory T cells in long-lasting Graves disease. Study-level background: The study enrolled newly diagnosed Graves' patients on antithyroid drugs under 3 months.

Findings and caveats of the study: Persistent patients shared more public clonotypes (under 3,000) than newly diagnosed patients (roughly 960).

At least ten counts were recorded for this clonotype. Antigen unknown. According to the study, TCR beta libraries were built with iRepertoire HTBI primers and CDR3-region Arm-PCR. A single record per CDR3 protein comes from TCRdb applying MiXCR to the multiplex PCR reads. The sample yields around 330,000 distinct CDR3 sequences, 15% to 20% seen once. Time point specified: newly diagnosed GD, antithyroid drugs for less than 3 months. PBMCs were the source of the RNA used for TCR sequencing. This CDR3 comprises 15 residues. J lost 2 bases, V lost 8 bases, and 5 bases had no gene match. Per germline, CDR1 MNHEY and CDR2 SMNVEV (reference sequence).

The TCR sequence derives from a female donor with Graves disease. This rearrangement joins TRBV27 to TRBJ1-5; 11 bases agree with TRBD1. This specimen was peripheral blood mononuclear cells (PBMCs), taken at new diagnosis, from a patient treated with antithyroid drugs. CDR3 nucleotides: TGTGCCAGCGGGGACAGGGGGGTGGGCAATCAGCCCCAGCATTTT. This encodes CASGDRGVGNQPQHF.